A single sample is the source of the 8 T cell receptor beta chains below, sequenced in a study of shared clonotypes between healthy human individuals. Generated by immunoSEQ multiplex PCR, the TCRdb table keeps only in-frame clones and is missing some. The sample records around 500,000 clones, about 82% being singletons. Sample: PBMCs. These receptors all stem from a woman between 40 and 55 years old in good health. Some clones in this sample may be carry-over from other donors' samples.

The chain recombines TRBV5-5 with TRBJ2-5; 11 bases map to TRBD2. Germline V CDR1 and CDR2: SGHKS, YYEKEE (reference sequence). The CDR3 totals 17 residues. Trimming at V came to 4 bases and at J to 1 base, leaving 9 bases not matched to a gene. In DNA, the CDR3 is TGTGCCAGCAGCCCTACTCTAGCGGGAGGTGGCCAAGAGACCCAGTACTTC. Its translation: CASSPTLAGGGQETQYF.

The chain is built from TRBV19 and TRBJ1-2, with 8 bases lining up with TRBD1. V lost 4 bases, J lost 5 bases, and 9 bases stayed unmatched. The CDR3 contains 15 residues. Germline values: CDR1 LNHDA, CDR2 SQIVND (reference sequence). This CDR3 reads CASSTHRQGMYGYTF. CDR3 DNA sequence: TGTGCCAGTAGTACCCATCGACAGGGGATGTATGGCTACACCTTC.

The genes are TRBV28 and TRBJ2-1; D uncertain. Trimming left V 7 bases short and J 4 bases short, with 11 bases between. The CDR3 is 13 residues long. CDR1 is MDHEN and CDR2 is SYDVKM in the germline V gene. The CDR3 nucleotides are TGTGCCAGCAAGGGCTATTCTTACAATGAGCAGTTCTTC. Protein sequence: CASKGYSYNEQFF.

This chain links TRBV27 with TRBJ2-2; 7 bases align to TRBD2. The CDR3 spans 15 residues. Germline V lookup: CDR1 MNHEY, CDR2 SMNVEV (reference sequence). Trimming took 2 bases from V and 6 from J; bases not matched to a gene: 6. Written as DNA, the CDR3 is TGTGCCAGCAGTTTAGGGCGCGGGGGAGCCGGGGAGCTGTTTTTT. Amino acid sequence: CASSLGRGGAGELFF.

The chain employs TRBV28 and TRBJ1-2, with D perhaps TRBD1 (5 bases). With 8 bases removed from V and 7 bases from J, the gap between germline ends came to 17 bases. CDR3 size: 13 residues. Germline V gene data show CDR1 as MDHEN and CDR2 as SYDVKM. CDR3 in amino acids: CASGDPGPGGYTF. In DNA, the CDR3 is TGTGCCAGCGGGGACCCAGGGCCGGGTGGCTACACCTTC.

This sequence joins TRBV5-1 and TRBJ2-3, with 12 bases identical to TRBD2. The CDR3 is made up of 16 amino acids. Germline V gene sequence: CDR1 SGHRS, CDR2 YFSETQ. V lost 4 bases, J lost 2 bases, and 5 bases stayed unmatched. The CDR3 region is CASSIGLAGFTDTQYF. The CDR3 DNA sequence: TGCGCCAGCAGCATAGGACTAGCGGGGTTCACAGATACGCAGTATTTT.

The J gene is TRBJ2-1, the V gene TRBV2; 11 nucleotides match TRBD2. Losses at the gene ends were 9 bases for V and 4 bases for J; bases not matched to a gene: 5. CDR1 is SNHLY, CDR2 FYNNEI, per germline. CDR3 length: 14 residues. Here the CDR3 DNA reads TGTGCCAGTGACACTAGCGGGAGTTACAATGAGCAGTTCTTC. Amino acid sequence: CASDTSGSYNEQFF.

The chain links TRBV7-2 to TRBJ2-7; weak D call: TRBD1 (6 bases). CDR1 and CDR2 from the germline V gene are SGHTA and FQGNSA. The CDR3 runs 15 residues. Deletions cut 2 bases from V and 2 bases from J, with 13 bases between. As DNA, the CDR3 is TGTGCCAGCAGCTTATACTGGGGGCAGGCCTACGAGCAGTACTTC. Translation gives CASSLYWGQAYEQYF.